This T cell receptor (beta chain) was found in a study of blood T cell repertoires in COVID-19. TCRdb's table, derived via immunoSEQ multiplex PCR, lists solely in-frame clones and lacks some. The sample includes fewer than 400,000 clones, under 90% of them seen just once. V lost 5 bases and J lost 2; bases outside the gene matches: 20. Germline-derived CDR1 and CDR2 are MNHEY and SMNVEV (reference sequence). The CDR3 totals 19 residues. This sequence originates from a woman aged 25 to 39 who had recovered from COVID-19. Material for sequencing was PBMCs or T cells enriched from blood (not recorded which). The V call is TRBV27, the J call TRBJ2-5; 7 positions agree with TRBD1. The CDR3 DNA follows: TGTGCCAGCAGTCCGCTACCCATTAAAGGGGGCGCGGAGCAAGAGACCCAGTACTTC. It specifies CASSPLPIKGGAEQETQYF.